This record concerns one T cell receptor beta chain sequence. The repertoire was sequenced with immunoSEQ multiplex PCR; TCRdb's copy has only in-frame clones and lacks some. The specimen's table records about 190,000 clones. The source of the sample is a study of control samples from healthy donors and cancer patients. Trimming shortened V by 2 bases and J by 3 bases, and 13 bases separated the two germline ends. Looked up from germline, CDR1 is SGHTA and CDR2 is FQGNSA. This CDR3 contains 16 residues. Sequencing used blood. The V gene is TRBV7-2, the J gene TRBJ1-4; D not resolved. This receptor was taken from a woman in her 30s in good health. The CDR3 DNA reads TGTGCCAGCAGCTTAACGGGAGAGGGAGCTAATGAAAAACTGTTTTTT. It encodes CASSLTGEGANEKLFF.